This TCR beta chain was recorded in a study of CD8 T cells in Susac syndrome. RNA, at about 0.5 to 1 ug, was reverse transcribed with random hexamers. Amplification of TCR beta CDR3 used immunoSEQ multiplex PCR across 54 Vbeta and 13 Jbeta. Using its own MiXCR run on the immunoSEQ multiplex PCR reads, TCRdb lists one record per CDR3 protein. The table lists approximately 150,000 distinct CDR3 sequences, about 95% of them singletons, with over 0.095% in the top ten. CDR1 is SGHRS and CDR2 is YFSETQ in the germline V gene. Trimming stripped 1 base from V and 6 bases from J, with 8 bases between. The CDR3 is 13 residues long. Treatment-naive patients with stable or active relapsing-remitting disease were the multiple sclerosis controls.

Sequenced sample: CD4+ T cells from PBMCs. The TCR sequence derives from a human donor with multiple sclerosis. This sequence joins TRBV5-1 and TRBJ2-1; D not certain. In DNA, the CDR3 is TGCGCCAGCAGCTTGAACACCCTCAATGAGCAGTTCTTC. Translated: CASSLNTLNEQFF. The entire variable domain, with the rest obtained from reference TRBV5-1 and TRBJ2-1, is as follows: KAGVTQTPRYLIKTRGQQVTLSCSPISGHRSVSWYQQTPGQGLQFLFEYFSETQRNKGNFPGRFSGRQFSNSRSEMNVSTLELGDSALYLCASSLNTLNEQFFGPGTRLTVL.